Listed here are 16 T cell receptor beta chains from one sample, sequenced in a study of shared clonotypes between healthy human individuals. As defined, naive CD8 cells were CD45RO-negative and positively selected for CCR7, with terminally differentiated effector memory CD45RA+ cells excluded. Only in-frame clones appear in the TCRdb table, and some are missing; sequencing was by immunoSEQ multiplex PCR. This sample carries 1.5 million to 2.5 million clones, roughly 95% of them seen once, and the ten largest clones take under 1.5%. The sequencing sample was made of naive CD8+ T cells sorted from blood. Receptors originate from a man between 18 and 29 years old in good health.

The gene calls are TRBV11-2 and TRBJ2-1; a possible D gene is TRBD2 (5 bases). Germline CDR1 is SGHAT and CDR2 is FQNNGV. This CDR3 spans 14 amino acids. Trimming stripped 8 bases from V and 0 bases from J, with 11 bases between. The CDR3 region is CASRETRSYNEQFF. CDR3 nucleotides: TGTGCCAGCCGGGAAACCCGCTCCTACAATGAGCAGTTCTTC.

As concerns this clone: At the DNA level, this CDR3 is encoded by other sequences in the same sample as well. J is TRBJ2-1 and V is TRBV6-1, with D unclear. V gave up 2 bases and J gave up 1 base, with 3 bases separating them. The CDR3 length is 13 residues. CDR1 and CDR2 from the germline V gene are MNHNS and SASEGT. CDR3 nucleotide sequence: TGTGCCAGCAGTGAAACTTCCTACAATGAGCAGTTCTTC. This sequence encodes CASSETSYNEQFF.

V and J are TRBV5-1 and TRBJ2-2; D call uncertain. The CDR3 is made up of 12 amino acids. The germline CDR1 and CDR2 sequences are SGHRS and YFSETQ. Trimming cost V 10 bases and J 6 bases, with 13 bases left between them. CDR3 amino acids: CASYLYPGELFF. In DNA, the CDR3 is TGCGCCTCGTATTTATATCCCGGGGAGCTGTTTTTT.

J is TRBJ2-5 and V is TRBV7-9, with D perhaps matching TRBD1 or TRBD2 (5 bases each). The V gene's germline CDR1 is SEHNR and CDR2 FQNEAQ (reference sequence). V dropped 5 bases and J dropped 2 bases, with 18 bases sitting between them. CDR3 length: 16 residues. This CDR3 reads CASSDRHGTLQETQYF. DNA of the CDR3: TGTGCCAGCAGCGACCGTCACGGGACCCTACAAGAGACCCAGTACTTC.

The rearrangement uses TRBV6-1 and TRBJ1-4; TRBD1 aligns across 9 bases. Per germline, CDR1 MNHNS and CDR2 SASEGT. This CDR3 comprises 13 residues. V lost 5 bases to trimming and J lost 13 bases; unmatched junction nucleotides: 8. DNA for the CDR3: TGTGCCAGCAGTACAGGACAGGGGCAGTTACTGTTTTTT. Its protein product is CASSTGQGQLLFF.

The chain links TRBV7-9 to TRBJ1-1; TRBD1 might be the D (6 bases). This CDR3 is 15 amino acids long. The germline V and J ends were trimmed by 5 bases and 6 bases, with 19 bases remaining between them. CDR1 is SEHNR and CDR2 is FQNEAQ in the germline V gene (reference sequence). For the CDR3, the DNA is TGTGCCAGCAGCAGGGGGACCCACCTTGAGTCTGAAGCTTTCTTT. Its protein product is CASSRGTHLESEAFF.

This sequence joins TRBV19 and TRBJ2-7; D perhaps matches TRBD1 (6 bases). The germline gives CDR1 LNHDA, CDR2 SQIVND (reference sequence). The CDR3 spans 14 residues. Trimming removed 5 bases at V and 3 bases at J, with 14 bases between. CDR3 in amino acids: CASSLRDKDYEQYF. The CDR3 region has the DNA TGTGCCAGTAGTCTCCGGGACAAAGACTACGAGCAGTACTTC.

The rearrangement uses TRBV9 and TRBJ1-1; 7 bases line up with TRBD1. This CDR3 has 15 residues. The germline V gene has CDR1 SGDLS and CDR2 YYNGEE. V shed 3 bases and J 7 bases; nucleotides not matched to a gene: 12. This chain's CDR3 is CASSEETGVYSEAFF. The CDR3 region has the DNA TGTGCCAGCAGCGAGGAAACAGGGGTGTATAGTGAAGCTTTCTTT.

The rearrangement uses TRBV29-1 and TRBJ2-6, with no clear D. The germline CDR1 and CDR2 sequences are SQVTM and ANQGSEA. V lost 4 bases, J lost 2 bases, and 9 bases lay in between. CDR3 size: 14 residues. In DNA, the CDR3 is TGCAGCGTTGTTCTCGCAACTGGGGCCAACGTCCTGACTTTC. Amino acids: CSVVLATGANVLTF.

The table lists this clone with a count of one. The chain is built from TRBV19 and TRBJ1-6; D is unclear. CDR3 length: 13 amino acids. Germline loops: CDR1 LNHDA, CDR2 SQIVND (reference sequence). Trimming stripped 7 bases from V and 5 bases from J, with 9 bases between. CDR3 DNA: TGTGCCAGTACCGAGATCAATAATTCACCCCTCCACTTT. Translation gives CASTEINNSPLHF.

V usage is TRBV18 and J usage is TRBJ2-3; D is perhaps TRBD2 (6 bases). CDR3 length equals 15 residues. Trimming shortened V by 0 bases and J by 6 bases, and 13 bases separated the two germline ends. Looked up from germline, CDR1 is KGHSH and CDR2 is LQKENI. This CDR3 is CASSPPLGRGDTQYF. The CDR3 nucleotides are TGTGCCAGCTCACCACCACTCGGGAGAGGGGATACGCAGTATTTT.

For the CDR3, the DNA is TGTGCCAGCAGTCTATGGGACGACGCCCGAGATACGCAGTATTTT. Its translation is CASSLWDDARDTQYF. The genes are TRBV27 and TRBJ2-3, with D perhaps matching TRBD1 or TRBD2 (5 bases each). Between the trimmed V and J ends, which lost 5 bases and 5 bases, there was a span of 17 bases. Germline V gives CDR1 MNHEY, CDR2 SMNVEV (reference sequence). The CDR3 runs to 15 residues.

This chain links TRBV2 with TRBJ2-7, with D possibly called TRBD1 or TRBD2 (6 bases each). The CDR3 is 15 amino acids. Trimming pared 6 bases from V and 0 bases from J, leaving 15 bases between. Germline lookup yields CDR1 SNHLY and CDR2 FYNNEI. The CDR3 sequence: CASSLGGGSSYEQYF. The CDR3 DNA is TGTGCCAGCAGCCTAGGAGGGGGAAGCTCCTACGAGCAGTACTTC. Filled out from reference TRBV2 and TRBJ2-7, the complete variable domain reads EPEVTQTPSHQVTQMGQEVILRCVPISNHLYFYWYRQILGQKVEFLVSFYNNEISEKSEIFDDQFSVERPDGSNFTLKIRSTKLEDSAMYFCASSLGGGSSYEQYFGPGTRLTVT.

The chain's CDR3 is CASSYSQGELNTEAFF. The CDR3 bases are TGTGCCAGCAGTTACTCGCAGGGGGAACTGAACACTGAAGCTTTCTTT. The chain combines TRBV6-5 with TRBJ1-1; 7 bases fit TRBD1. Germline loops: CDR1 MNHEY, CDR2 SVGAGI. V shed 0 bases, J shed 0 bases, and the junction held 4 bases outside the gene matches. The CDR3 totals 16 residues.

The rearrangement uses TRBV5-6 and TRBJ2-7; possibly TRBD1 for D (6 bases). Germline CDR1 is SGHDT and CDR2 is YYEEEE. The CDR3 is 14 amino acids. V dropped 4 bases and J dropped 5 bases, with 16 bases sitting between them. The CDR3 protein is CASSRDTRLDEQYF. The CDR3 DNA sequence: TGTGCCAGCAGCCGGGACACCAGACTCGACGAGCAGTACTTC.

The chain has TRBV9 and TRBJ2-5, with 13 bases matching TRBD2. Germline assignment: CDR1 SGDLS and CDR2 YYNGEE. J lost 5 bases, V lost 4 bases, and 11 bases had no gene match. The CDR3 runs to 17 residues. CDR3 in DNA: TGTGCCAGCAGCCCCGCACTAGCGGGAGGGCCCTCGGAGACCCAGTACTTC. It specifies CASSPALAGGPSETQYF.